Included here is one T cell receptor beta chain sequence, with context. Its antigen is still unknown. Library preparation for TCR beta used quantitative 5'-RACE with molecular barcodes. TCRdb reprocessed the 5' RACE reads via MiXCR and lists one record per CDR3 protein. The profile shows about 250,000 distinct CDR3 sequences, roughly a quarter of them singletons. The data stem from a study of CD8 T cells in ankylosing spondylitis. General study findings and limits: Reportedly, significant enrichment of disease-linked clones occurred in matched ankylosing spondylitis synovial fluid.

This CDR3 has 11 residues. The germline gives CDR1 SNHLY, CDR2 FYNNEI. Trimming cost V 10 bases and J 2 bases, with 8 bases left between them. This TCR was sampled from a male donor with ankylosing spondylitis or in good health (not recorded which). The rearrangement links TRBV2 to TRBJ2-5, with D unresolved. The sequencing sample was made of blood, either unsorted or a sorted T cell fraction (not recorded which). The CDR3 loop is CATSPQETQYF. In nucleotides, the CDR3 is TGTGCCACCTCCCCTCAAGAGACCCAGTACTTC.